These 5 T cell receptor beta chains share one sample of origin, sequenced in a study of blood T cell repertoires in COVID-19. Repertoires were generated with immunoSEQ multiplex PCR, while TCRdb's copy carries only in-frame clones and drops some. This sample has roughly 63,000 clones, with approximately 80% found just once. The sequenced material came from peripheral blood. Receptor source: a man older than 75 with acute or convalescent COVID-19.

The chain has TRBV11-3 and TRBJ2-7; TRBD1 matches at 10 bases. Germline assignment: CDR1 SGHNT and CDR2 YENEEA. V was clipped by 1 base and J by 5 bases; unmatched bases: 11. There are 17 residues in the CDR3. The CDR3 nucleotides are TGTGCCAGCAGCTTAGTACTGGGGGGACAGGGGATCAACGAGCAGTACTTC. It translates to CASSLVLGGQGINEQYF.

The CDR3 region is CASSQDLGQSTDTQYF. DNA of the CDR3: TGTGCCAGCAGCCAAGATTTGGGACAAAGCACAGATACGCAGTATTTT. The chain couples TRBV3-1 (or the pseudogene TRBV3-2) to TRBJ2-3; D is perhaps TRBD1 (6 bases). There are 16 residues in the CDR3. V was cut by 0 bases and J by 0 bases, with 10 bases left in between. Germline CDR1 is LGHDT and CDR2 is YNNKEL (reference sequence).

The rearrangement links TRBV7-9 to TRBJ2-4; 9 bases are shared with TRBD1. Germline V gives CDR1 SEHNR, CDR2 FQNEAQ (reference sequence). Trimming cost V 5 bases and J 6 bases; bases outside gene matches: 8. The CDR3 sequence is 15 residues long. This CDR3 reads CASSLINRGRNIQYF. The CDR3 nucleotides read TGTGCCAGCAGCCTAATCAACAGGGGGCGAAACATTCAGTACTTC.

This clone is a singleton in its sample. The CDR3 spells CASSEATGGYAPLHF. In DNA, the CDR3 is TGTGCCAGCAGTGAAGCAACAGGAGGGTATGCACCCCTCCACTTT. This chain uses TRBV2 with TRBJ1-6, with a tentative D call TRBD1 (5 bases). V shed 0 bases and J shed 11 bases, with 14 bases lying between them. Germline V gene lookup returns CDR1 SNHLY and CDR2 FYNNEI. This CDR3 has 15 residues.

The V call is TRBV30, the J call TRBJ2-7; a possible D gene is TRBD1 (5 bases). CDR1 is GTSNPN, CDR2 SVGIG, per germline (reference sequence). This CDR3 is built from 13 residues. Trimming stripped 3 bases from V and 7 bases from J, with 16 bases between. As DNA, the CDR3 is TGTGCCTGGAGCCAGGACATCCCAGGGGAGCAGTACTTC. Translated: CAWSQDIPGEQYF. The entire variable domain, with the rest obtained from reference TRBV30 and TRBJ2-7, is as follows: SQTIHQWPATLVQPVGSPLSLECTVEGTSNPNLYWYRQAAGRGLQLLFYSVGIGQISSEVPQNLSASRPQDRQFILSSKKLLLSDSGFYLCAWSQDIPGEQYFGPGTRLTVT.